The 3 T cell receptor beta chains listed next were all sequenced from one sample in a study of PD-1 blockade in mismatch repair-deficient tumors. Repertoires were generated with immunoSEQ multiplex PCR, while TCRdb's copy carries only in-frame clones and drops some. This table has about 9,400 clones, more than 80% appearing once. The source material was PBMCs, sampled approximately 49 weeks after starting pembrolizumab. The receptor source for this set is an adult with mismatch repair-deficient cancer.

J is TRBJ1-2 and V is TRBV5-1; 7 bases match TRBD1. The CDR3 is 12 residues long. The V gene's germline CDR1 is SGHRS and CDR2 YFSETQ. V shed 5 bases and J 8 bases; nucleotides not matched to a gene: 6. Here the CDR3 reads CASSYQGGGYTF. The CDR3 coding sequence is TGCGCCAGCAGTTACCAGGGGGGCGGCTACACCTTC.

The V gene is TRBV2, the J gene TRBJ2-5, with 8 bases lining up with TRBD1. There are 13 residues in the CDR3. Germline-derived CDR1 and CDR2 are SNHLY and FYNNEI. V shed 10 bases and J 5 bases; nucleotides not matched to a gene: 9. CDR3 protein: CATTRTGMETQYF. DNA of the CDR3: TGTGCCACGACACGGACAGGGATGGAGACCCAGTACTTC.

The chain employs TRBV28 and TRBJ1-2; 8 bases match TRBD1. CDR1 and CDR2 from the germline V gene are MDHEN and SYDVKM. The CDR3 sequence is 14 residues long. The trim removed 4 bases at V and 6 bases at J, leaving 7 bases unmatched. This CDR3 reads CASSSAGTGDGYTF. CDR3 in DNA: TGTGCCAGCAGTTCCGCCGGGACAGGAGATGGCTACACCTTC.